This T cell receptor (beta chain) is from a study of blood T cell repertoires in COVID-19. Across the whole study: Both acute and convalescent COVID-19 samples were obtained from the United States, Italy and Spain. In each case, the material was cDNA or gDNA derived from T cells, B-cell-depleted T cells, or PBMCs.

Methods used by the authors: Reference gene primer amplification gave estimated nucleated cell counts. Measured with immunoSEQ multiplex PCR; TCRdb has only the in-frame clones, and not every one. V and J calls and clone size follow that table, whereas D and trimming were derived from the DNA. In the table there are about 320,000 clones, about 91% of which are singletons. Those enrolled in Seattle joined during active infection and were followed longitudinally afterward. Specimen: peripheral blood. This sequence was found in a woman in her 30s with COVID-19, enrolled during active disease.

The CDR3 sequence: CASSWTGRNEKLFF. The CDR3 coding sequence is TGTGCCAGCAGCTGGACAGGGAGAAATGAAAAACTGTTTTTT. This chain connects TRBV3-1 (or the pseudogene TRBV3-2) to TRBJ1-4; 8 bases match TRBD1. Trimming at V came to 5 bases and at J to 5 bases, leaving 4 bases not matched to a gene. The CDR3 length is 14 residues. The germline gives CDR1 LGHDT, CDR2 YNNKEL (reference sequence).